This T cell receptor (beta chain) emerged from a study of blood T cell repertoires in COVID-19. Each recovered donor of Cohort 3 presented with two negative PCRs, clearance, or symptom resolution. Germline CDR1 is SGHNT and CDR2 is YYREEE (reference sequence). This CDR3 is built from 14 residues. Germline trimming cut 2 bases from V and 5 bases from J; bases unmatched to any gene: 1. Repertoires were generated with immunoSEQ multiplex PCR, while TCRdb's copy carries only in-frame clones and drops some. The table lists 320,000 or so clones, about 90% of them singletons. The chain carries TRBV5-4 and TRBJ1-6; 7 nucleotides align to TRBD1. Material for sequencing was PBMCs or T cells enriched from blood (not recorded which). The receptor was isolated from a woman aged 30 to 39 who had recovered from COVID-19. This CDR3 is CASSFDRDNSPLHF. The CDR3 nucleotides read TGTGCCAGCAGCTTCGACAGGGATAATTCACCCCTCCACTTT.